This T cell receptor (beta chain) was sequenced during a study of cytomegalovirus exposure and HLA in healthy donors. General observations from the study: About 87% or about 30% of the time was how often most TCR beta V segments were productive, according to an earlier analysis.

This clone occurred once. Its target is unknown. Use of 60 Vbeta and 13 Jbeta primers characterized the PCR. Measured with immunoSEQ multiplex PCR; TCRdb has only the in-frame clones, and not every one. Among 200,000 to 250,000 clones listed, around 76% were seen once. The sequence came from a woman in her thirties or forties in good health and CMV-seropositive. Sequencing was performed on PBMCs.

The CDR3 bases are TGTGCCAGCAGCTTAGTAGCGGGGGTTGGCTACGAGCAGTACTTC. The encoded protein is CASSLVAGVGYEQYF. The V and J genes are TRBV11-3 and TRBJ2-7, with 9 nucleotides matching TRBD2. Germline V gene data show CDR1 as SGHNT and CDR2 as YENEEA. This CDR3 spans 15 amino acids. The ends lost 1 base at V and 3 bases at J; junction bases unmatched: 4.